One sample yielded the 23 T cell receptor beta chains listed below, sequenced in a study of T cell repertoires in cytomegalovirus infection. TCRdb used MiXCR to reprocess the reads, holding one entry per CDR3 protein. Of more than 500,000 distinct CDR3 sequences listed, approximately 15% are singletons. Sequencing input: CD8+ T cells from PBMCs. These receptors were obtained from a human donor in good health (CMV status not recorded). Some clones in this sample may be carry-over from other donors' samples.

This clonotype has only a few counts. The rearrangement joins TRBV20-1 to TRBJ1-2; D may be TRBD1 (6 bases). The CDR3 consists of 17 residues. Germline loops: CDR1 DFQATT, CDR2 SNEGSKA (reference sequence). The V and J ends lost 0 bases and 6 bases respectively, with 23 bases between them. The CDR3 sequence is CSARDQRTVIKSHGYTF. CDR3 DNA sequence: TGCAGTGCTAGAGATCAGAGGACAGTGATAAAAAGCCATGGCTACACCTTC.

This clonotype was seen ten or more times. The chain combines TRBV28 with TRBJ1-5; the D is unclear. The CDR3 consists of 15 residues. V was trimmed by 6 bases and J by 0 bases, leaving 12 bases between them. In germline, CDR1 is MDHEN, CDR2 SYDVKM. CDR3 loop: CASRPTSYSNQPQHF. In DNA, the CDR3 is TGTGCCAGCAGGCCCACATCGTATAGCAATCAGCCCCAGCATTTT.

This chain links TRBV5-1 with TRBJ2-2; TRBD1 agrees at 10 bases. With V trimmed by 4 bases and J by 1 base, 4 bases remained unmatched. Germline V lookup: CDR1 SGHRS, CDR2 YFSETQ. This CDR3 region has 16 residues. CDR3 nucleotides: TGCGCCAGCAGCGGGGGACAGGGGAGGAACACCGGGGAGCTGTTTTTT. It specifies CASSGGQGRNTGELFF. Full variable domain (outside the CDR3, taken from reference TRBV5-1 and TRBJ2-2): KAGVTQTPRYLIKTRGQQVTLSCSPISGHRSVSWYQQTPGQGLQFLFEYFSETQRNKGNFPGRFSGRQFSNSRSEMNVSTLELGDSALYLCASSGGQGRNTGELFFGEGSRLTVL.

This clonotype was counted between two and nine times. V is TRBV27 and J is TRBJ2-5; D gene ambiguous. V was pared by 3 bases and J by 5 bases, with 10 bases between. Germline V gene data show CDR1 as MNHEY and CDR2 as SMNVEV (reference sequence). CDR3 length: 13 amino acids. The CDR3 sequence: CASSFTLAETQYF. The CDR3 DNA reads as TGTGCCAGCAGTTTTACGCTCGCGGAGACCCAGTACTTC.

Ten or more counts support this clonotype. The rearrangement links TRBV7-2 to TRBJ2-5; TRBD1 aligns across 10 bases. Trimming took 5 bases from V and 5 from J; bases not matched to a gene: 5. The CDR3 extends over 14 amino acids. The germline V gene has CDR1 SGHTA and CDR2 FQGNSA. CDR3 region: CASSPGQGRETQYF. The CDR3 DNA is TGTGCCAGCAGCCCGGGACAGGGGAGGGAGACCCAGTACTTC.

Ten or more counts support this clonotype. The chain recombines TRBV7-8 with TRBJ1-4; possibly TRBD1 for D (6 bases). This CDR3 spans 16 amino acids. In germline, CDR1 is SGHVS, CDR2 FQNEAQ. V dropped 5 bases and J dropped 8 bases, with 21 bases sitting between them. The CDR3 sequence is CASSVITGRGAEKLFF. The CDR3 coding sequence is TGTGCCAGCAGCGTAATCACAGGGAGGGGCGCAGAAAAACTGTTTTTT.

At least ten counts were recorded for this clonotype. The DNA of the CDR3 is TGTGCCAGCAGCCCTTCACTAGCGGGGGTAGATACGCAGTATTTT. This codes for CASSPSLAGVDTQYF. The rearrangement links TRBV7-9 to TRBJ2-3; 11 bases line up with TRBD2. The CDR3 sequence is 15 residues long. Germline CDR1 and CDR2: SEHNR and FQNEAQ (reference sequence). Trimming took 5 bases from V and 5 from J; bases not matched to a gene: 6.

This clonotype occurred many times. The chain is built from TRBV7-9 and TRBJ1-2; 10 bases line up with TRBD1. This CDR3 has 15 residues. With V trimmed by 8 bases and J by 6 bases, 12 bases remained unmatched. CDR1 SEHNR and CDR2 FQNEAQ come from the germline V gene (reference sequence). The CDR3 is CASGQGEIRWDGYTF. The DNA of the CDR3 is TGTGCCAGCGGACAGGGGGAGATACGTTGGGATGGCTACACCTTC.

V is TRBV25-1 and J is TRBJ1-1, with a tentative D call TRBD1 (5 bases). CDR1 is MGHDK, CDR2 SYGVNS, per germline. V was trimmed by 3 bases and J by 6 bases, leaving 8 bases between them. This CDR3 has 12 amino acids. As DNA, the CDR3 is TGTGCCAGCAGTGACGCGACAGCTGAAGCTTTCTTT. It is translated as CASSDATAEAFF.

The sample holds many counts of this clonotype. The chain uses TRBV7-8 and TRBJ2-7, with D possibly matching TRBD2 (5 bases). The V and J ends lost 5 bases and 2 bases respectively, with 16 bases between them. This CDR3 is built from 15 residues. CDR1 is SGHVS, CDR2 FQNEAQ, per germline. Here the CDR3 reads CASSQPGVPPYEQYF. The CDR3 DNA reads TGTGCCAGCAGCCAACCCGGGGTCCCCCCCTACGAGCAGTACTTC. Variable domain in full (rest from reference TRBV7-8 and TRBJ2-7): GAGVSQSPRYKVAKRGQDVALRCDPISGHVSLFWYQQALGQGPEFLTYFQNEAQLDKSGLPSDRFFAERPEGSVSTLKIQRTQQEDSAVYLCASSQPGVPPYEQYFGPGTRLTVT.

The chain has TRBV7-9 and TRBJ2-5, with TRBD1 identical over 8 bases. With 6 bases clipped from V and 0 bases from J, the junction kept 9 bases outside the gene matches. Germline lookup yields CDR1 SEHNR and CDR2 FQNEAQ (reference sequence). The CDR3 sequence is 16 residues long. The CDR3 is CASRPRDRKYQETQYF. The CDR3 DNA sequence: TGTGCCAGCAGGCCTCGGGACAGGAAGTACCAAGAGACCCAGTACTTC.

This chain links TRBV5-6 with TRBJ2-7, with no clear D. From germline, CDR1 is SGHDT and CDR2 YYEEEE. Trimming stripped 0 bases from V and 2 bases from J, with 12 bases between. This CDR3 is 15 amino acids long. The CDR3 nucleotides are TGTGCCAGCAGCTTGGAGGTCCTTACCCCCTACGAGCAGTACTTC. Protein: CASSLEVLTPYEQYF.

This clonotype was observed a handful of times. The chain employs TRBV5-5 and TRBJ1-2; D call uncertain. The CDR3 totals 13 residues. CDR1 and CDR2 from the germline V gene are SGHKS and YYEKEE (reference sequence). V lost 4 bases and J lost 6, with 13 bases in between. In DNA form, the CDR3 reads TGTGCCAGCAGCCCCGATCAGTTTAATGGCTACACCTTC. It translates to CASSPDQFNGYTF. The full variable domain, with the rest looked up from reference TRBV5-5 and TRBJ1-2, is DAGVTQSPTHLIKTRGQQVTLRCSPISGHKSVSWYQQVLGQGPQFIFQYYEKEERGRGNFPDRFSARQFPNYSSELNVNALLLGDSALYLCASSPDQFNGYTFGSGTRLTVV.

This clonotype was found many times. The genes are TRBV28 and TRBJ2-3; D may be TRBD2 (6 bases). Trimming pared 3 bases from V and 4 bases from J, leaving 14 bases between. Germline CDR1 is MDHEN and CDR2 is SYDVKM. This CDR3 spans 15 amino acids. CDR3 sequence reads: CASSLSGSRADTQYF. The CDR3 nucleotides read TGTGCCAGCAGTTTGTCCGGGAGCCGTGCAGATACGCAGTATTTT. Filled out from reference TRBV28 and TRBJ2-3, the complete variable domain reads DVKVTQSSRYLVKRTGEKVFLECVQDMDHENMFWYRQDPGLGLRLIYFSYDVKMKEKGDIPEGYSVSREKKERFSLILESASTNQTSMYLCASSLSGSRADTQYFGPGTRLTVL.

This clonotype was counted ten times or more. CDR3 bases: TGTGCCAGCAGCTTAGCGTTATCGCCCCAGGGGCTAGCGGGAGTTTCAAATGAGCAGTTCTTC. Translation: CASSLALSPQGLAGVSNEQFF. This chain connects TRBV7-8 to TRBJ2-1, with 10 bases that match TRBD2. The V gene end was trimmed by 0 bases and the J gene end by 7 bases; junction bases not matched to a gene: 21. In germline, CDR1 is SGHVS, CDR2 FQNEAQ. The CDR3 totals 21 residues.

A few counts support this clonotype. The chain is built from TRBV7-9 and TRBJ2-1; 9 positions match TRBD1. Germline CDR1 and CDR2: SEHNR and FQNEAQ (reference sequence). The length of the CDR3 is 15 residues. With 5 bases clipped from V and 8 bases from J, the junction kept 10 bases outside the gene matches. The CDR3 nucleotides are TGTGCCAGCAGCGTAGGGACAGGGTATTACGATGAGCAGTTCTTC. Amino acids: CASSVGTGYYDEQFF.

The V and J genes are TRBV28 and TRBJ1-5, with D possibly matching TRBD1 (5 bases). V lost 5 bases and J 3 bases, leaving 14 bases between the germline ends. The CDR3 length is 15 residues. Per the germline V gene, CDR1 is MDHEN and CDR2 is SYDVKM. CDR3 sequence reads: CASSIKGALNQPQHF. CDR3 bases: TGTGCCAGCAGTATTAAAGGGGCCCTCAATCAGCCCCAGCATTTT.

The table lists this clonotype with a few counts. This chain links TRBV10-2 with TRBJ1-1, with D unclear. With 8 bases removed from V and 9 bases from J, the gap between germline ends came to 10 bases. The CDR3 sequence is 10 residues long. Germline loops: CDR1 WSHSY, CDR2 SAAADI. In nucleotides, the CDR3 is TGCGCCAGCGGAACCCTTAAAGCTTTCTTT. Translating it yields CASGTLKAFF.

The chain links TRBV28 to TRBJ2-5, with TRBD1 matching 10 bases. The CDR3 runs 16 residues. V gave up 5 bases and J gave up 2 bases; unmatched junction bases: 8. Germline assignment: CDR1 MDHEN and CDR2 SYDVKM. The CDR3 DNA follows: TGTGCCAGCAGTAGGCCGGGACAGGGGAGTCAAGAGACCCAGTACTTC. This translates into CASSRPGQGSQETQYF. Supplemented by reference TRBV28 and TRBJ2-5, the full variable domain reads DVKVTQSSRYLVKRTGEKVFLECVQDMDHENMFWYRQDPGLGLRLIYFSYDVKMKEKGDIPEGYSVSREKKERFSLILESASTNQTSMYLCASSRPGQGSQETQYFGPGTRLLVL.

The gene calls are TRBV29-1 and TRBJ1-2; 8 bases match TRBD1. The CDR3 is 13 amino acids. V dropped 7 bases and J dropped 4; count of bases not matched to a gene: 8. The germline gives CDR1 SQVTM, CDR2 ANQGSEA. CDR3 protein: CSALPDRAYGYTF. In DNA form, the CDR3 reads TGCAGCGCCCTCCCGGACAGGGCCTATGGCTACACCTTC.

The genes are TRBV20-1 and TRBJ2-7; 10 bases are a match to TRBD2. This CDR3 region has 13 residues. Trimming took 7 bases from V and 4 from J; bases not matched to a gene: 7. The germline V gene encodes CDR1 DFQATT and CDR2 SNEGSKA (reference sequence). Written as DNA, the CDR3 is TGCAGTGGGGGGGGACTAGCGTTTTACGAGCAGTACTTC. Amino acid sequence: CSGGGLAFYEQYF.

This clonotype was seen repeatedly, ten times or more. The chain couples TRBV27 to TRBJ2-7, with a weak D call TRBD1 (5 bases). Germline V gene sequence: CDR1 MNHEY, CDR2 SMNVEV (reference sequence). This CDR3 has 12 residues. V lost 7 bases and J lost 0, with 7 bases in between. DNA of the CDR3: TGTGCCAGCAAGGGGCTCTCCTACGAGCAGTACTTC. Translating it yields CASKGLSYEQYF.

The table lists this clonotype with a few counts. The CDR3 region is CASSLLGAQDEQYF. Here the CDR3 DNA reads TGTGCCAGCAGTTTGTTAGGGGCTCAAGACGAGCAGTACTTC. This sequence joins TRBV27 and TRBJ2-7; D is possibly TRBD1 (5 bases). V was clipped by 3 bases and J by 5 bases, with 14 bases between them. The CDR3 consists of 14 residues. Per the germline V gene, CDR1 is MNHEY and CDR2 is SMNVEV (reference sequence).